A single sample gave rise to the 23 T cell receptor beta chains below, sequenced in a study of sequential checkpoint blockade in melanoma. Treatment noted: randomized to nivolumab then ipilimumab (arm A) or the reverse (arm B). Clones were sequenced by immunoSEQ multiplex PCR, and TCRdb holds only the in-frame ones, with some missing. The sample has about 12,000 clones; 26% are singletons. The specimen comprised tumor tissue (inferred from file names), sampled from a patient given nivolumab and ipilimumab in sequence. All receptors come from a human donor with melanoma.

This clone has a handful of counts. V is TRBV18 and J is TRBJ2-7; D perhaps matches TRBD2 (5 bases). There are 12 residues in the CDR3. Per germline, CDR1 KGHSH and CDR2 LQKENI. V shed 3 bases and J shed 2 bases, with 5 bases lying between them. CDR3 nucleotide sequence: TGTGCCAGCTCACCGGAGGCCTACGAGCAGTACTTC. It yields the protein CASSPEAYEQYF. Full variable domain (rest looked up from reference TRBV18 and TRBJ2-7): NAGVMQNPRHLVRRRGQEARLRCSPMKGHSHVYWYRQLPEEGLKFMVYLQKENIIDESGMPKERFSAEFPKEGPSILRIQQVVRGDSAAYFCASSPEAYEQYFGPGTRLTVT.

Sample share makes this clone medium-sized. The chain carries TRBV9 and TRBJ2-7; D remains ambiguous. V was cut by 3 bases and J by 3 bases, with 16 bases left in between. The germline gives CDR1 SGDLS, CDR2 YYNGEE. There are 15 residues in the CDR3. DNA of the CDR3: TGTGCCAGCAGCGCGACGGCCGGCCCCCTCTACGAGCAGTACTTC. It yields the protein CASSATAGPLYEQYF.

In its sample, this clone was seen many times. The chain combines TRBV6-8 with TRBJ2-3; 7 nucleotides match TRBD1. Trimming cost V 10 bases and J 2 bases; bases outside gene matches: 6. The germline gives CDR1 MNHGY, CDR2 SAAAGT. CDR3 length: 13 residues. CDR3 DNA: TGTGCCACCCGACAGGGTAACACAGATACGCAGTATTTT. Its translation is CATRQGNTDTQYF.

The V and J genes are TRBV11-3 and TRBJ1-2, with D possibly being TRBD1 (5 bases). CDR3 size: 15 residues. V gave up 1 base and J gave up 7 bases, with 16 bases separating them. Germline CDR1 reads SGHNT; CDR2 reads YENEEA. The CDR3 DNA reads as TGTGCCAGCAGCTTAGTGCCCGGGGACTCGACTGGCTACACCTTC. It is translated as CASSLVPGDSTGYTF.

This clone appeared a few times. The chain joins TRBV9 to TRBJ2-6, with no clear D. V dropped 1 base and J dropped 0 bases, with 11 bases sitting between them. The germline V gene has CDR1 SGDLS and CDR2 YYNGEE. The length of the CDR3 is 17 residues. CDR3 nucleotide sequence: TGTGCCAGCAGCGTACCTTTAACGGGCTCTGGGGCCAACGTCCTGACTTTC. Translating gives CASSVPLTGSGANVLTF.

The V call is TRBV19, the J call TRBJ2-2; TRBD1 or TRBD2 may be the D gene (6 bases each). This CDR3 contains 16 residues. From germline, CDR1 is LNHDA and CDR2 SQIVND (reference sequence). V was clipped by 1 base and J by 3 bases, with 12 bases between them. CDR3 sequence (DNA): TGTGCCAGTAGTATAGGCGGAGGGACATACACCGGGGAGCTGTTTTTT. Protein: CASSIGGGTYTGELFF. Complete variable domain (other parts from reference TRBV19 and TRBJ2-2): DGGITQSPKYLFRKEGQNVTLSCEQNLNHDAMYWYRQDPGQGLRLIYYSQIVNDFQKGDIAEGYSVSREKKESFPLTVTSAQKNPTAFYLCASSIGGGTYTGELFFGEGSRLTVL.

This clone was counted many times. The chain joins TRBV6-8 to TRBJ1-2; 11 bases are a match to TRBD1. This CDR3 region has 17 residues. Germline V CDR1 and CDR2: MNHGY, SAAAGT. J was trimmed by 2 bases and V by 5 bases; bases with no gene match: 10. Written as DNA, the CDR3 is TGTGCCAGCAGTAACCGGGACAGGGGGATTCAGAACTATGGCTACACCTTC. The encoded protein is CASSNRDRGIQNYGYTF.

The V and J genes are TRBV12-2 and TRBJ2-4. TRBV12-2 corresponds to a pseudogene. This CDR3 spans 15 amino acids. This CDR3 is CASRLRGLAKNIQYF. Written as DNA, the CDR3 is TGTGCCAGTAGACTTCGGGGCCTAGCCAAAAACATTCAGTACTTC.

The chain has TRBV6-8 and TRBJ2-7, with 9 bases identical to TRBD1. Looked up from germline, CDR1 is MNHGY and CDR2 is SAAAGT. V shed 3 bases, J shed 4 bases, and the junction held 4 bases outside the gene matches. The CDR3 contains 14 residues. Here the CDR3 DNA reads TGTGCCAGCAGTTATACAGGGACAGGGTACGAGCAGTACTTC. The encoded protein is CASSYTGTGYEQYF.

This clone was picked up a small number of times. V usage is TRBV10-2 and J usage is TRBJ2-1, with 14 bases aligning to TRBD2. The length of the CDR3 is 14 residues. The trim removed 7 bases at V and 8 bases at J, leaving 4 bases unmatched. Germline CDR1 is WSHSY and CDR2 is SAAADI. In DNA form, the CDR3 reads TGCGCCAGCAAGGGACTAGCGGGGGCGGATGAGCAGTTCTTC. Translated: CASKGLAGADEQFF.

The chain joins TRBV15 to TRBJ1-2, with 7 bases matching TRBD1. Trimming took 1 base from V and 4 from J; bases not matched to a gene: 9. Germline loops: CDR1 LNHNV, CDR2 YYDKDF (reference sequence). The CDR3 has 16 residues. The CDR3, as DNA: TGTGCCACCAGCAGAGGGACGGACAGGTTCCTCTATGGCTACACCTTC. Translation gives CATSRGTDRFLYGYTF.

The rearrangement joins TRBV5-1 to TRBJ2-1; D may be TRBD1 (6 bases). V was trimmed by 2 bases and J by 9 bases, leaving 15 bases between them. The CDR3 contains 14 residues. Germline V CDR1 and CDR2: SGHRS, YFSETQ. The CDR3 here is CASSLTGPGGEQFF. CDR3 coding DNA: TGCGCCAGCAGCTTAACAGGGCCCGGTGGTGAGCAGTTCTTC.

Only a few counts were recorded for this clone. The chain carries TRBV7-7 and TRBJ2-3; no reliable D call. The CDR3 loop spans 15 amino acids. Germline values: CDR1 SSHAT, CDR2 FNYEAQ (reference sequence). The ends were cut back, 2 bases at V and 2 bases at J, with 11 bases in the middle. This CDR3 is CASSLQARITDTQYF. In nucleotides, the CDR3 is TGTGCCAGCAGCTTACAGGCCCGAATCACAGATACGCAGTATTTT. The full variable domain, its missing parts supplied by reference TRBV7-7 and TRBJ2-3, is GAGVSQSPRYKVTKRGQDVTLRCDPISSHATLYWYQQALGQGPEFLTYFNYEAQPDKSGLPSDRFSAERPEGSISTLTIQRTEQRDSAMYRCASSLQARITDTQYFGPGTRLTVL.

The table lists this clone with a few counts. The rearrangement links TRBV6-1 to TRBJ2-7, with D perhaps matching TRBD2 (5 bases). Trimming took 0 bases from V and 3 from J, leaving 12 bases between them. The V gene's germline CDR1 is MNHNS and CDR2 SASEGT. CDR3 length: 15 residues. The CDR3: CASSEAEGSFYEQYV. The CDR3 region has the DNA TGTGCCAGCAGTGAAGCGGAAGGGAGTTTCTACGAGCAGTACGTC.

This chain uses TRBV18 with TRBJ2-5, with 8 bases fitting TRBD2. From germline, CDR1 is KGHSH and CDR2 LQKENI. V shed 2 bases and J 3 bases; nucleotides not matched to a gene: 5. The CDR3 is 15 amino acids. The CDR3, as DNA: TGTGCCAGCTCACCAACGATACTAGCGGAAGAGACCCAGTACTTC. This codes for CASSPTILAEETQYF.

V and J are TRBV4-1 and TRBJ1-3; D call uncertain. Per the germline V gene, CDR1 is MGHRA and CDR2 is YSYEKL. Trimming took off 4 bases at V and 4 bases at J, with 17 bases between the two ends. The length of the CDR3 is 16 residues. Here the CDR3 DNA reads TGCGCCAGCAGCCCCTTTCTCTTACGCGCGGGAAACACCATATATTTT. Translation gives CASSPFLLRAGNTIYF.

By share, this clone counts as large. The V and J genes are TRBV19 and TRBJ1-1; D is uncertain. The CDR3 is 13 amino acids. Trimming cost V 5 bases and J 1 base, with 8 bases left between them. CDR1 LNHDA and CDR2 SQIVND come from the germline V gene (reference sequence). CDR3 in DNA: TGTGCCAGTAGTGCGGACGGGAACACTGAAGCTTTCTTT. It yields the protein CASSADGNTEAFF.

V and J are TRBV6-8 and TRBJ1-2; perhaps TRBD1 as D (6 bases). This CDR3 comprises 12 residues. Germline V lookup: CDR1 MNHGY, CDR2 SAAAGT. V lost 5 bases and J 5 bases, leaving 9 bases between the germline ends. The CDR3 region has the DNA TGTGCCAGCAGTGATACAGGGTATGGCTACACCTTC. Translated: CASSDTGYGYTF.

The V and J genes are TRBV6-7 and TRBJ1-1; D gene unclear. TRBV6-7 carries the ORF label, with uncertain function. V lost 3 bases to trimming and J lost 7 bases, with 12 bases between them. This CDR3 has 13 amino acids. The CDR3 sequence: CASSYRGLIEAFF. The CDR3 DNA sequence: TGTGCCAGCAGTTATAGAGGGCTAATTGAAGCTTTCTTT.

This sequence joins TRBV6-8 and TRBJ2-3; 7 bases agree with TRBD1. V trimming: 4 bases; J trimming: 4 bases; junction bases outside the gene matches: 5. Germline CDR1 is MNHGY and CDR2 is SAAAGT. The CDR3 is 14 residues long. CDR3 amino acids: CASSWDRWADTQYF. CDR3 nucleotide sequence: TGTGCCAGCAGTTGGGACAGATGGGCAGATACGCAGTATTTT.

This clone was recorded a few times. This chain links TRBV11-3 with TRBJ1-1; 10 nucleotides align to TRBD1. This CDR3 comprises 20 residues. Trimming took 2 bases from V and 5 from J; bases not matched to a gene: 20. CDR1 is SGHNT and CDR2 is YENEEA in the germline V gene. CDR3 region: CASSLYVRVGTGVDGTEAFF. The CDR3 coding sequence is TGTGCCAGCAGCTTATATGTACGTGTCGGGACAGGGGTTGATGGGACTGAAGCTTTCTTT. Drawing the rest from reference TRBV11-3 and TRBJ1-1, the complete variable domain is EAGVVQSPRYKIIEKKQPVAFWCNPISGHNTLYWYLQNLGQGPELLIRYENEEAVDDSQLPKDRFSAERLKGVDSTLKIQPAELGDSAVYLCASSLYVRVGTGVDGTEAFFGQGTRLTVV.

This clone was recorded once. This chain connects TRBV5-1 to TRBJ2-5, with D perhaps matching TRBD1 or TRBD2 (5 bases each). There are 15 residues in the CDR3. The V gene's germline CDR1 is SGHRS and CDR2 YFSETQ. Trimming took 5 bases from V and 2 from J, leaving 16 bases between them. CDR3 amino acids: CASRPTSGAQETQYF. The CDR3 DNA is TGCGCCAGCAGGCCCACGTCCGGGGCACAAGAGACCCAGTACTTC.

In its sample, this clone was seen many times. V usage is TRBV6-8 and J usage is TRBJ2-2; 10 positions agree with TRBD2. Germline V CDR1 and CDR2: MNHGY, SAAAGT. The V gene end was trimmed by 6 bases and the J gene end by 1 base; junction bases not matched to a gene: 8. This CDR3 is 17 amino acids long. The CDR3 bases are TGTGCCAGCAGATTTGACACTAGCGGGGTGAACACCGGGGAGCTGTTTTTT. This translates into CASRFDTSGVNTGELFF.